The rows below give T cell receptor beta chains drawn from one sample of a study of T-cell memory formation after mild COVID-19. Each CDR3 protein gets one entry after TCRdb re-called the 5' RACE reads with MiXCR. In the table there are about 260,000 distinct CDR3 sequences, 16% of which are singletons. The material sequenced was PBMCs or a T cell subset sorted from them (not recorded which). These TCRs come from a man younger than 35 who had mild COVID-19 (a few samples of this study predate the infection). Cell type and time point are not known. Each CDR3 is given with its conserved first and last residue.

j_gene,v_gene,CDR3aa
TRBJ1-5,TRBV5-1,CASSYGQDSNQPQHF
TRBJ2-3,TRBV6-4,CASSDRGDTDTQYF
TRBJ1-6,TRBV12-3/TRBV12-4,CASSLDLAGPSSYNSPLHF
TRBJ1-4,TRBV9,CASSQKVQSEKLFF
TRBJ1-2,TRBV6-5,CASRAQAGGYGYTF
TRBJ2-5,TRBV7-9,CASTTSVGQETQYF
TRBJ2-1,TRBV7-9,CASSLFGQTTNEQFF
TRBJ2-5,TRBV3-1,CASSQFTSEGETQYF
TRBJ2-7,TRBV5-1,CASSLAFDEQYF
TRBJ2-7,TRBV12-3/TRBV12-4,CASQDGRSYEQYF
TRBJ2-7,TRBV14,CASSQLGYYEQYF
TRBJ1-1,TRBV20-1,CSARDLRRAPQTEAFF
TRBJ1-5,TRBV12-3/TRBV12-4,CASSSSGTNQPQHF
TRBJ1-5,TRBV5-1,CASSPTGNGQPQHF
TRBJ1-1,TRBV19,CAAQGYTEAFF
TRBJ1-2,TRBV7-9,CASSLSGVGTSGGYTF
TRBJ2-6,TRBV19,CASSWDSATGANVLTF
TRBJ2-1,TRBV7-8,CASSSPLSNGNEQFF
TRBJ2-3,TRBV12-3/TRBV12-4,CASSPGRGNWHTDTQYF
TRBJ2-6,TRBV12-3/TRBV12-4,CASSSNSGANVLTF
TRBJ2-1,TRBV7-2,CASSLPSSGGTSYNEQFF
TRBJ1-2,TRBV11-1,CASSFTDRPYGYTF
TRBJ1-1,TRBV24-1,CATSDLPDPEAFF
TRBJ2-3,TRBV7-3,CASSLTVGVTDTQYF
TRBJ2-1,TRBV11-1,CASSLVWPSGALSNEQFF
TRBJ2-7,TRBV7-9,CASSLDPRPEQYF
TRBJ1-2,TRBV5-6,CASSLPPNYGYTF
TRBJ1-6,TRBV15,CATSRAVRNNSPLHF
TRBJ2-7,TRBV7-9,CASSLGPPDRPYEQYF
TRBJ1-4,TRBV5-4,CASSRQGATEKLFF
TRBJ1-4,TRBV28,CASSRQGGNEKLFF
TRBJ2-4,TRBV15,CATSRDQRLLGAIQYF
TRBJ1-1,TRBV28,CASSLGMGGVEAFF
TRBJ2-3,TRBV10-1,CASSGGGGEDTQYF
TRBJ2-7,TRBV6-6,CASSYGTPYEQYF
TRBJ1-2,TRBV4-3,CASSQEDRVHTF
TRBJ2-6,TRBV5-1,CASRDISGANVLTF
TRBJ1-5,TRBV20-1,CSARDPGQEPQHF
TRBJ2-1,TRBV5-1,CASSLYRDRAFDEQFF
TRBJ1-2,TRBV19,CASTWTGGYGYTF
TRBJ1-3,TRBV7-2,CASTQGRQITGNTIYF
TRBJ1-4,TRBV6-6,CAVRNQNEKLFF
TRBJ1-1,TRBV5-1,CASSLVFGAITEAFF
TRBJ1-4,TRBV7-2,CASSSRQVGERRLFF
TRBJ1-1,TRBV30,CAWKQILAMNTEAFF
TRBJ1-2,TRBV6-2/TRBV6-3,CASSLRAGSGYTF
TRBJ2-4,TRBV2,CASRGSAENIQYF
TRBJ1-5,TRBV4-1,CASSQVGPGQPQHF
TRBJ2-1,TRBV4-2,CASSPEGSNEQFF
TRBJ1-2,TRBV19,CASSMGINYGYTF
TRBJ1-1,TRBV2,CASSDGDRSEAFF
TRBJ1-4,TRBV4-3,CASSQEGGREKLFF
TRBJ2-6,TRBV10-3,CAITASGANVLTF
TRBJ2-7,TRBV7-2,CASSVTSGSYEQYF
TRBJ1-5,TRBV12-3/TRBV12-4,CASSWGRRRRDQPQHF
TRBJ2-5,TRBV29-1,CSVESWPRETQYF
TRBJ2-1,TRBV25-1,CASSPGLHNEQFF
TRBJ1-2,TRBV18,CASSPVASNYGYTF
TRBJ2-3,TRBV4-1,CASSQGGTGGVADTQYF
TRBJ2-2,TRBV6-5,CASSYLGQGTNTGELFF